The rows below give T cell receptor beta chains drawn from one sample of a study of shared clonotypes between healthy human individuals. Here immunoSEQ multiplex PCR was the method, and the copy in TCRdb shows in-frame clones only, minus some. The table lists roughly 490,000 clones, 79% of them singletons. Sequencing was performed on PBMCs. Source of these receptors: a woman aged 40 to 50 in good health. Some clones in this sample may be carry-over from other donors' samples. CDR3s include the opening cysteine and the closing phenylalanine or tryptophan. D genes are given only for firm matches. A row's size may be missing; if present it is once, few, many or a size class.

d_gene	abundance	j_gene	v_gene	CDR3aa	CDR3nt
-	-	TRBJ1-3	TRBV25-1	CASSESRVPGNTIYF	TGTGCCAGCAGTGAATCCAGGGTCCCTGGAAACACCATATATTTT
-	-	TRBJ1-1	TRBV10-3	CAISELGRGNTEAFF	TGTGCCATCAGTGAACTGGGCAGAGGGAACACTGAAGCTTTCTTT
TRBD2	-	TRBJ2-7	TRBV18	CASSPIGGGSSYEQYF	TGTGCCAGCTCACCAATTGGGGGAGGGAGCTCCTACGAGCAGTACTTC
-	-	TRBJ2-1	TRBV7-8	CASSLGLIENNEQFF	TGTGCCAGCAGCTTAGGACTAATAGAAAACAATGAGCAGTTCTTC
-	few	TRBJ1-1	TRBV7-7	CASSSDVNTEAFF	TGTGCTAGCAGCTCGGACGTGAACACTGAAGCTTTCTTT
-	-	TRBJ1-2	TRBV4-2	CASRTTMGGGNYGYTF	TGTGCCAGCAGGACAACTATGGGGGGGGGTAACTATGGCTACACCTTC
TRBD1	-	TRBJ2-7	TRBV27	CASKLGQTSYEQYF	TGTGCCAGCAAATTGGGACAGACCTCCTACGAGCAGTACTTC
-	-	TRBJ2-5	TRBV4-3	CASSHLTETGRGTQYF	TGCGCCAGCAGCCATCTGACCGAGACAGGCCGGGGGACCCAGTACTTC
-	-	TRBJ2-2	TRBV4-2	CASSQDPRRGLNTGELFF	TGTGCCAGCAGCCAAGACCCACGACGGGGGTTGAACACCGGGGAGCTGTTTTTT
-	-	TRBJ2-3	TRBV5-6	CASSRRVTGHPSTDTQYF	TGTGCCAGCAGCCGAAGGGTCACAGGGCACCCTAGCACAGATACGCAGTATTTT
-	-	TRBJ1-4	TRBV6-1	CASSVAPIEKLFF	TGTGCCAGCAGTGTGGCTCCCATTGAAAAACTGTTTTTT
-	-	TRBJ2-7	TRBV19	CASRAGHSSHYEQYF	TGTGCCAGTAGGGCCGGACACTCATCCCACTACGAGCAGTACTTC
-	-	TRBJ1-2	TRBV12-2	CASRSRTGTYFYGYTF	TGTGCAAGTCGCTCACGGACAGGGACTTACTTCTATGGCTACACCTTC
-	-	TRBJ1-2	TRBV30	CACSAAARANYGYTF	TGTGCCTGCTCGGCGGCCGCTCGGGCTAACTATGGCTACACCTTC
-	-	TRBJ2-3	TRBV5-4	CASSLGSLTDTQYF	TGTGCCAGCAGCTTGGGATCTCTCACAGATACGCAGTATTTT
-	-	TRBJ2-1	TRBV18	CASSPGGDLSYNEQFF	TGTGCCAGCTCCCCCGGAGGGGACCTCTCCTACAATGAGCAGTTCTTC
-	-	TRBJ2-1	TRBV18	CASSPSQLSSYNEQFF	TGTGCCAGCTCACCAAGTCAGCTTAGCTCCTACAATGAGCAGTTCTTC
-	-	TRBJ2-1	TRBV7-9	CASSRRQISYNEQFF	TGTGCCAGCAGCCGCCGACAAATCTCCTACAATGAGCAGTTCTTC
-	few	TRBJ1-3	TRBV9	CASSPWEGGTIYF	TGTGCCAGCAGCCCCTGGGAGGGAGGCACCATATATTTT
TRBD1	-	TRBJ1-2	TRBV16	CASSPRDRGYGYTF	TGTGCCAGCAGCCCACGTGACAGGGGCTATGGCTACACCTTC